This T cell receptor (beta chain) was found in a study of control samples from healthy donors and cancer patients. Trimming stripped 3 bases from V and 7 bases from J, with 9 bases between. The CDR3 is made up of 12 amino acids. The germline gives CDR1 GTSNPN, CDR2 SVGIG (reference sequence). In this sample, this clone turned up once. The table came from immunoSEQ multiplex PCR; TCRdb's copy has only in-frame clones and leaves some out. In the table there are some 120,000 clones, about 92% of which are singletons. The sequencing input was PBMCs. The V call is TRBV30, the J call TRBJ2-2, with D hard to call. This clonotype originated in a man aged 45-65 years with head and neck cancer. In nucleotides, the CDR3 is TGTGCCTGGAGCTCCCCCAGCGGGGAGCTGTTTTTT. Translating it yields CAWSSPSGELFF.